Given below is one TCR beta chain in context. Its antigen is not known. The sample comes from a study of shared clonotypes between healthy human individuals. The wider study: Every donor yielded three CD4 naive, three CD4 memory, two CD8 naive and one CD8 memory plate. Study outcomes and limitations: Non-shared clonotypes had lower generation probabilities than those shared by all four donors.

In the original workflow: ImmunoSEQ output lacked quality scores and full-length reads, limiting matched filtering. Generated by immunoSEQ multiplex PCR, the TCRdb table keeps only in-frame clones and is missing some. V, J and clone size reflect that table, while D and trimming were determined from the DNA. Counted here are around 2.1 million clones, 85% to 95% occurring once; the ten biggest clones make up under 2%. CD45RO negativity and positive selection for CCR7 defined naive CD8 cells, a population that excluded terminally differentiated effector memory CD45RA+ cells. Trimming stripped 1 base from V and 0 bases from J, with 19 bases between. This CDR3 contains 19 residues. Germline lookup yields CDR1 SGHRS and CDR2 YFSETQ.

V is TRBV5-1 and J is TRBJ2-2; D may match TRBD1 or TRBD2 (5 bases each). This receptor was obtained from a man younger than 35 in good health. Some clones in this sample may be carry-over from other donors' samples. The source material was naive CD8+ T cells from PBMCs. The DNA of the CDR3 is TGCGCCAGCAGCTTGACAAATGTTCGGGGACCCTCGAACACCGGGGAGCTGTTTTTT. It specifies CASSLTNVRGPSNTGELFF.